The 20 T cell receptor beta chains below were found in one sample sequenced in a study of blood T cell repertoires in COVID-19. Measured with immunoSEQ multiplex PCR; TCRdb has only the in-frame clones, and not every one. This table has more than 65,000 clones, approximately 80% appearing once. Sample: peripheral blood. The receptors come from a man aged 30-40 years with COVID-19, enrolled during active disease.

The J gene is TRBJ2-5, the V gene TRBV10-3, with 8 bases aligning to TRBD1. The germline CDR1 and CDR2 sequences are ENHRY and SYGVKD. This CDR3 region has 14 residues. V shed 8 bases and J 1 base; nucleotides not matched to a gene: 6. CDR3 sequence: CAISPGGSQETQYF. In DNA form, the CDR3 reads TGTGCCATCTCCCCAGGGGGCTCCCAAGAGACCCAGTACTTC.

The chain uses TRBV19 and TRBJ1-2; possible D gene TRBD1, 6 bases. CDR3 size: 15 residues. Trimming removed 3 bases at V and 4 bases at J, with 15 bases between. Germline V gene data show CDR1 as LNHDA and CDR2 as SQIVND (reference sequence). CDR3 DNA: TGTGCCAGTAGTATCCAGGACAGTTTTGTCTATGGCTACACCTTC. Residues: CASSIQDSFVYGYTF.

The table lists this clone with a count of one. The genes are TRBV5-8 and TRBJ1-5, with D perhaps matching TRBD1 (5 bases). CDR1 and CDR2 (germline): SGHTS, YDEGEE. This CDR3 is 14 amino acids long. The V and J ends lost 7 bases and 4 bases respectively, with 15 bases between them. The CDR3: CASGEGPKNQPQHF. The CDR3 DNA follows: TGTGCCAGCGGGGAGGGACCCAAGAATCAGCCCCAGCATTTT. The entire variable domain, with the rest obtained from reference TRBV5-8 and TRBJ1-5, is as follows: EAGVTQSPTHLIKTRGQQATLRCSPISGHTSVYWYQQALGLGLQFLLWYDEGEERNRGNFPPRFSGRQFPNYSSELNVNALELEDSALYLCASGEGPKNQPQHFGDGTRLSIL.

CDR3 nucleotides: TGTGCCTCCGGCGCGGGGGAAAAACTGTTTTTT. As protein: CASGAGEKLFF. This chain links TRBV6-5 with TRBJ1-4; D is uncertain. Trimming took off 11 bases at V and 8 bases at J, with 12 bases between the two ends. CDR1 and CDR2 (germline): MNHEY, SVGAGI. The CDR3 contains 11 residues.

This chain joins TRBV24-1 and TRBJ2-3; 8 positions match TRBD2. The CDR3 is 12 residues long. In germline, CDR1 is KGHDR, CDR2 SFDVKD. V was pared by 6 bases and J by 11 bases, with 6 bases of the junction left unmatched. The DNA for the CDR3 is TGTGCCACCAGTCTCAGCGGGAGCTTGCAGTATTTT. Its protein is CATSLSGSLQYF.

This clone was picked up a small number of times. The chain is built from TRBV6-4 and TRBJ2-1, with 8 bases matching TRBD2. The length of the CDR3 is 13 residues. V trimming: 8 bases; J trimming: 7 bases; junction bases outside the gene matches: 7. The germline CDR1 and CDR2 sequences are MRHNA and SNTAGT. The DNA for the CDR3 is TGTGCCAGCTCCGGGACTAGAGGTAATGAGCAGTTCTTC. Translated, it gives CASSGTRGNEQFF.

The J gene is TRBJ2-5, the V gene TRBV5-5, with TRBD1 identical over 7 bases. Germline loops: CDR1 SGHKS, CDR2 YYEKEE (reference sequence). The CDR3 loop spans 15 amino acids. V shed 6 bases and J 7 bases; nucleotides not matched to a gene: 15. The CDR3 region has the DNA TGTGCCAGCACCTACAGACAGGGTCCAAGCGGGACCCAGTACTTC. Translated, it gives CASTYRQGPSGTQYF.

The CDR3 spells CASSKALSSGRAGELFF. CDR3 nucleotide sequence: TGTGCCAGCAGCAAAGCGCTGAGTAGCGGGAGAGCCGGGGAGCTGTTTTTT. This sequence joins TRBV21-1 and TRBJ2-2; TRBD2, the table's D call, lacks a check against the DNA. TRBV21-1 is given as a pseudogene. The CDR3 consists of 17 residues.

The chain recombines TRBV6-5 with TRBJ2-7; D possibly corresponds to TRBD2 (5 bases). The V and J ends lost 5 bases and 7 bases respectively, with 15 bases between them. Germline V lookup: CDR1 MNHEY, CDR2 SVGAGI. The CDR3 extends over 13 amino acids. The CDR3: CASSRPGIREQYF. For the CDR3, the DNA is TGTGCCAGCAGTAGGCCGGGGATACGAGAGCAGTACTTC.

V and J are TRBV12-5 and TRBJ2-5, with a possible D match to TRBD2 (5 bases). Germline CDR1 reads LGHNT; CDR2 reads FRNRAP. The CDR3 has 16 amino acids. The V and J ends lost 7 bases and 1 base respectively, with 19 bases between them. The CDR3 loop is CASARDGGPLQETQYF. CDR3 DNA sequence: TGTGCTAGTGCCCGAGATGGAGGACCCCTCCAAGAGACCCAGTACTTC.

This clone was observed once. CDR3 loop: CASSLGTGVSYNEQFF. The CDR3 DNA sequence: TGTGCCAGCAGCTTGGGAACGGGAGTTTCCTACAATGAGCAGTTCTTC. This chain joins TRBV5-8 and TRBJ2-1; D is possibly TRBD2 (6 bases). The germline CDR1 and CDR2 sequences are SGHTS and YDEGEE. V was cut by 0 bases and J by 1 base, with 11 bases left in between. This CDR3 has 16 amino acids.

The CDR3 DNA reads as TGTGCCTGGAGTACCGATCTAAAGTTAAGGCGGGCTTTCTTT. This gives the protein CAWSTDLKLRRAFF. The chain is built from TRBV30 and TRBJ1-1; D not resolved. This CDR3 spans 14 amino acids. V lost 2 bases and J lost 11, with 21 bases in between. Per germline, CDR1 GTSNPN and CDR2 SVGIG (reference sequence).

The J gene is TRBJ1-2, the V gene TRBV18, with 9 bases identical to TRBD1. Germline CDR1 KGHSH, CDR2 LQKENI. This CDR3 spans 15 amino acids. Trimming removed 3 bases from V and 7 bases from J; junction bases left unmatched: 9. CDR3 in amino acids: CASSPRTGEIVGYTF. The CDR3 region has the DNA TGTGCCAGCTCACCCAGGACAGGGGAGATAGTTGGCTACACCTTC.

The rearrangement uses TRBV18 and TRBJ2-1; possible D gene TRBD2, 5 bases. The CDR3 extends over 12 amino acids. CDR1 and CDR2 from the germline V gene are KGHSH and LQKENI. V was pared by 3 bases and J by 15 bases, with 15 bases between. The CDR3 loop is CASSPSSGNAFF. In DNA form, the CDR3 reads TGTGCCAGCTCACCGTCGAGCGGAAATGCGTTCTTC.

CDR3 protein: CASIKAGGHYGYTF. In DNA form, the CDR3 reads TGTGCCAGCATCAAAGCCGGGGGTCACTATGGCTACACCTTC. The chain recombines TRBV9 with TRBJ1-2; D may be TRBD1 (5 bases). CDR1 SGDLS and CDR2 YYNGEE come from the germline V gene. Trimming pared 6 bases from V and 3 bases from J, leaving 15 bases between. CDR3 size: 14 residues.

The chain has TRBV4-2 and TRBJ2-3, with a weak D call TRBD1 (5 bases). Germline values: CDR1 LGHNA, CDR2 YNFKEQ. The V end was cut by 5 bases, the J end by 5 bases, with 20 bases between. This CDR3 is 16 amino acids long. CDR3 nucleotides: TGTGCCAGCAGCGTCCAGGGCCTCTCTGGGGTAGATACGCAGTATTTT. It is translated as CASSVQGLSGVDTQYF.

This chain uses TRBV6-1 with TRBJ1-3; TRBD1 matches at 7 bases. Looked up from germline, CDR1 is MNHNS and CDR2 is SASEGT. The CDR3 is 16 amino acids. J gave up 4 bases and V 3 bases, and 9 bases lay outside the gene matches. The CDR3 spells CASSDEAGTVGNTIYF. CDR3 DNA: TGTGCCAGCAGTGACGAAGCCGGGACAGTAGGAAACACCATATATTTT.

The chain uses TRBV4-2 and TRBJ2-4; 8 bases map to TRBD2. Germline V lookup: CDR1 LGHNA, CDR2 YNFKEQ. Trimming at V came to 0 bases and at J to 9 bases, leaving 7 bases not matched to a gene. The CDR3 covers 15 residues. This CDR3 is CASSQDAGGSAIQYF. DNA of the CDR3: TGTGCCAGCAGCCAAGATGCGGGGGGCAGCGCCATTCAGTACTTC.

This chain connects TRBV7-6 to TRBJ2-7, with TRBD2 matching 12 bases. J lost 3 bases, V lost 5 bases, and 14 bases had no gene match. The length of the CDR3 is 18 residues. From germline, CDR1 is SGHVS and CDR2 FNYEAQ. The CDR3 DNA sequence: TGTGCCAGCAGCCCCTACGGACTAGCGGGAACAAACCTCTACGAGCAGTACTTC. Protein sequence: CASSPYGLAGTNLYEQYF.

The count of this clone is one. The rearrangement uses TRBV19 and TRBJ1-2; TRBD1 agrees at 9 bases. Trimming removed 4 bases from V and 5 bases from J; junction bases left unmatched: 11. CDR1 LNHDA and CDR2 SQIVND come from the germline V gene (reference sequence). This CDR3 comprises 16 residues. DNA of the CDR3: TGTGCCAGTAGTACCTCGACAGGGGGTCTTGGTTATGGCTACACCTTC. Translating gives CASSTSTGGLGYGYTF.